The present entry profiles one TCR beta chain with its context. This receptor's antigen is unknown. The germline V gene (reference sequence) provides CDR1 SEHNR and CDR2 FQNEAQ. The CDR3 runs 14 amino acids, cysteine and phenylalanine included. DNA for this receptor is not on file. From each donor, a roughly 2.5 ml peripheral blood sample was collected into PAXgene tubes and stored at -80 degrees C. Without T cell sorting, total RNA was isolated from whole blood using the PAXgene blood miRNA kit on an automated QIAcube. Deep TCRalpha and TCRbeta repertoire profiling with unique molecular barcoding was performed on peripheral blood of monozygotic twin pairs concordant or discordant for inflammatory bowel disease. Smoking habits were recorded for all twin pairs, and each individual was classified as a current, former or never smoker. The library was prepared using 5' RACE. Each TCR library was prepared from about 3,400 ng of total RNA. For each sample, cDNA synthesis was carried out in eight separate reactions using SMARTScribe reverse transcriptase. During cDNA synthesis, template switching was used to introduce unique molecular identifiers that contained a 6-nucleotide sample barcode. TCRalpha and TCRbeta cDNA was amplified in two nested PCRs of 16 and 9 cycles, and bead purification was carried out after each PCR. Before amplification, the cDNA was treated with uracil DNA-glycosylase and purified using the QIAquick PCR purification kit. The second PCR added Illumina TruSeq-compatible adapters along with sample-specific barcodes. Library quality and concentration were assessed using TapeStation and Qubit, and approximately 5 ng of each library was pooled. Sequencing of pooled libraries was carried out on an Illumina HiSeq2500 single-index Rapid Run using 2 x 100 bp reads and custom sequencing primers. In the source study's methods: MiGEC version 1.2.6 was used for UMI-based consensus assembly to correct PCR and sequencing errors. MiXCR version 2.1.1 was used for V(D)J alignment, clonotype assembly and CDR3 extraction. Normalisation of gene usage, clonotype sharing and MAIT/NKT TCR abundance was achieved by analysing the top 1000, 10 000 and 20 000 clonotypes per sample. Diversity was computed as the inverse Simpson index with the vegan R package after downsampling to 27 000 UMIs. Paired Mann-Whitney U tests on discordant twin pairs were used, with Benjamini-Hochberg multiple-testing correction. TCRdb reprocessed the reads; each CDR3 protein sequence makes one entry, and DNA is unavailable. TCRdb, rather than the study authors, made the V and J calls. This sample's table carries 190,000 or so distinct CDR3 sequences. The ten top clones hold roughly 1.5% of the sample.

The sample belongs to a study of monozygotic twins with inflammatory bowel disease (dated by TCRdb to between 2017 and 2020). Looking at the study overall: In total, roughly 30 monozygotic twin pairs made up the full study: 19 Danish pairs, all IBD-discordant, plus nine German pairs, of which four were IBD-concordant and five were IBD-discordant. Each individual had, on average, about 151 000 unique TCRalpha sequences and 181 000 unique TCRbeta sequences available for analysis. The search for disease-associated traits relied mainly on comparing, within discordant pairs, IBD patients with their genetically identical healthy co-twins.

Broad study findings and their caveats: Different T cell subtypes could not be distinguished in the analysis. The results gave no support for a single strong signal or clonotype linked to IBD. Concordant and discordant twins showed no difference in repertoire similarity, possibly because of limited statistical power. A decrease in TCRbeta repertoire diversity, as measured by inverse Simpson index, was observed in IBD patients compared with their healthy co-twins. Because patients received different immunosuppressive treatments, the repertoires may have picked up extra background noise and variability between individuals. Compared with healthy twins, IBD patients had fewer clonotypes in common with other individuals, a difference most pronounced in patients showing signs of disease activity.

This sequence uses TRBV7-9 and TRBJ2-1; there is no DNA to check the TCRdb D call of TRBD1. The receptor was derived from a human donor with ulcerative colitis or Crohn's disease, or a healthy co-twin of an affected twin (not recorded which). The specimen sequenced was blood. The CDR3 in this case is CASSPGGTHNEQFF.